The present TCR beta chain was sequenced within a study of blood T cell repertoires in COVID-19. The wider study: The samples span acute and convalescent COVID-19 from the United States, Italy and Spain.

Libraries were prepared by immunoSEQ multiplex PCR; TCRdb keeps only in-frame clonotypes and omits some of them. This table has some 250,000 clones, 80% to 85% appearing once. This CDR3 has 14 amino acids. Germline V CDR1 and CDR2: MNHEY, SVGEGT. V was clipped by 3 bases and J by 1 base, with 7 bases between them. The specimen sequenced was peripheral blood. This chain uses TRBV6-2 or TRBV6-3 with TRBJ1-3; D remains ambiguous. This TCR derives from a woman younger than 35 with acute or convalescent COVID-19. The CDR3 sequence: CASSYGDSGNTIYF. DNA for the CDR3: TGTGCCAGCAGTTATGGAGATTCTGGAAACACCATATATTTT.